This is a list of T cell receptor beta chains from one sample in a study of T cells after yellow fever vaccination. TCRdb itself ran the 5' RACE reads through MiXCR, one entry per CDR3 protein. The sample holds about 74,000 distinct CDR3 sequences, approximately 7.7% seen once. Sample: CD8+ T cells sorted from PBMCs, taken around 5 days after the first yellow fever vaccination. The receptors shown here come from a man aged 18 to 35 who received the YFV17D yellow fever vaccine. The CDR3 runs from the conserved cysteine through the conserved F or W. The D gene is left open where the match is weak. Size is stated for part of the rows, as once, few or many counts, or as a class when the clone is expanded.

size,V,J,D,CDR3,DNA
-,TRBV12-3/TRBV12-4,TRBJ2-7,TRBD1,CASRQGDIYEQYF,TGTGCCAGCAGACAGGGGGATATCTACGAGCAGTACTTC
many,TRBV7-9,TRBJ2-1,TRBD2,CASSGGGTSDNEQFF,TGTGCCAGCAGCGGGGGAGGGACTAGCGACAATGAGCAGTTCTTC
many,TRBV4-3,TRBJ1-2,-,CASSREATGGNYGYTF,TGCGCCAGCAGCCGCGAGGCCACCGGGGGCAACTATGGCTACACCTTC
-,TRBV24-1,TRBJ2-3,-,CATSDLREPSTDTQYF,TGTGCCACCAGTGATTTGAGAGAACCTAGCACAGATACGCAGTATTTT
-,TRBV4-1,TRBJ2-2,-,CASSQEIPLTGELFF,TGCGCCAGCAGCCAAGAAATTCCACTCACCGGGGAGCTGTTTTTT
-,TRBV7-7,TRBJ2-1,-,CASSLATYNEQFF,TGTGCCAGCAGCTTGGCGACATACAATGAGCAGTTCTTC
few,TRBV14,TRBJ2-5,-,CASSQSILEETQYF,TGTGCCAGCAGCCAAAGTATTCTAGAGGAGACCCAGTACTTC
-,TRBV25-1,TRBJ2-1,-,CASSEGGSYNEQFF,TGTGCCAGCAGTGAGGGCGGAAGTTACAATGAGCAGTTCTTC
many,TRBV3-1,TRBJ1-2,TRBD1,CASSHGTGTGYTF,TGTGCCAGCAGCCACGGGACAGGGACCGGCTACACCTTC
few,TRBV5-5,TRBJ2-7,TRBD1,CASSLAGTGTYEQYF,TGTGCCAGCAGCTTGGCCGGGACAGGGACCTACGAGCAGTACTTC
few,TRBV29-1,TRBJ2-7,TRBD2,CSVVREVGYEQYF,TGCAGCGTTGTTCGGGAGGTAGGCTATGAGCAGTACTTC
few,TRBV27,TRBJ1-2,-,CASSLNGGQYGYTF,TGTGCCAGCAGTTTAAATGGGGGGCAGTACGGCTACACCTTC
many,TRBV12-3/TRBV12-4,TRBJ1-2,TRBD1,CASSPRRQGSHYGYTF,TGTGCCAGCAGCCCCCGACGACAGGGATCCCACTATGGCTACACCTTC
many,TRBV7-6,TRBJ1-2,TRBD1,CASSSGPRGQKDYGYTF,TGTGCCAGCAGCTCCGGGCCCAGGGGGCAAAAAGACTATGGCTACACCTTC
-,TRBV5-1,TRBJ1-2,-,CASSLGVVGANYGYTF,TGCGCCAGCAGCTTGGGGGTCGTCGGAGCTAACTATGGCTACACCTTC
-,TRBV20-1,TRBJ2-3,TRBD2,CSARDYSGGFTDTQYF,TGCAGTGCTAGAGATTATAGCGGGGGCTTCACAGATACGCAGTATTTT
many,TRBV20-1,TRBJ1-2,TRBD1,CSSHARDSPYGYTF,TGCAGTTCCCATGCCAGGGACAGTCCCTATGGCTACACCTTC
many,TRBV11-2,TRBJ2-1,TRBD2,CASSLRRGLAGGSNEQFF,TGTGCCAGCAGCTTAAGGCGAGGACTAGCGGGGGGTTCCAATGAGCAGTTCTTC
few,TRBV5-4,TRBJ2-7,-,CASSLYGYEQYF,TGTGCCAGCAGCTTGTATGGGTACGAGCAGTACTTC
many,TRBV20-1,TRBJ1-5,TRBD1,CSARASGQGAGQPQHF,TGCAGTGCTAGAGCTTCGGGACAGGGGGCGGGCCAGCCCCAGCATTTT
many,TRBV4-3,TRBJ2-1,TRBD2,CASSPGTSSYNEQFF,TGCGCCAGCAGCCCCGGGACTAGCTCCTACAATGAGCAGTTCTTC
few,TRBV6-4,TRBJ1-5,-,CASSERDGQPQHF,TGTGCCAGCAGTGAAAGGGACGGGCAGCCCCAGCATTTT
many,TRBV4-3,TRBJ2-1,TRBD1,CASSQDRRTGGTGQFF,TGCGCCAGCAGCCAAGATCGGAGGACAGGGGGCACTGGGCAGTTCTTC
few,TRBV2,TRBJ1-2,TRBD1,CASSGWDSANYGYTF,TGTGCCAGCAGTGGGTGGGACAGTGCTAACTATGGCTACACCTTC
many,TRBV12-3/TRBV12-4,TRBJ2-5,-,CASSFRGAETQYF,TGTGCCAGCAGTTTCAGGGGGGCAGAGACCCAGTACTTC
few,TRBV9,TRBJ1-2,-,CASSLGPPQENYGYTF,TGTGCCAGCAGCCTTGGACCACCTCAAGAAAACTATGGCTACACCTTC
many,TRBV4-1,TRBJ1-2,TRBD1,CASSQGTGAFYGYTF,TGCGCCAGCAGCCAGGGAACAGGGGCTTTCTATGGCTACACCTTC
many,TRBV27,TRBJ2-2,TRBD2,CASSLITGGAGELFF,TGTGCCAGCAGTTTAATAACGGGGGGGGCCGGGGAGCTGTTTTTT
many,TRBV9,TRBJ1-2,-,CASSVAGQSSGYTF,TGTGCCAGCAGCGTAGCGGGGCAATCTAGTGGCTACACCTTC
few,TRBV4-3,TRBJ2-1,-,CASSPSVYNEQFF,TGCGCCAGCAGCCCTTCGGTATACAATGAGCAGTTCTTC
-,TRBV6-2/TRBV6-3,TRBJ2-7,-,CASTISPEGSEQYF,TGTGCCAGCACCATCAGCCCGGAGGGGTCCGAGCAGTACTTC
few,TRBV6-2/TRBV6-3,TRBJ2-1,-,CASVGGYNEQFF,TGTGCCAGCGTGGGGGGCTACAATGAGCAGTTCTTC
-,TRBV3-1,TRBJ1-2,-,CASSPSSSARRRGYTF,TGTGCCAGCAGCCCTAGCAGCTCAGCCCGGCGGCGCGGCTACACCTTC
few,TRBV4-2,TRBJ2-3,-,CASSQDPASSTDTQYF,TGTGCCAGCAGCCAAGATCCGGCTAGTAGCACAGATACGCAGTATTTT
few,TRBV29-1,TRBJ1-1,-,CSVERGAMNTEAFF,TGCAGCGTTGAACGGGGCGCCATGAACACTGAAGCTTTCTTT
many,TRBV20-1,TRBJ2-1,TRBD2,CSVRGNLAGGNEQFF,TGCAGTGTCCGAGGGAACTTGGCGGGGGGGAATGAGCAGTTCTTC
many,TRBV9,TRBJ2-3,-,CASSVESTDTQYF,TGTGCCAGCAGCGTAGAAAGCACAGATACGCAGTATTTT
many,TRBV4-1,TRBJ2-7,TRBD2,CASSQGLAATYEQYF,TGCGCCAGCAGCCAAGGACTAGCGGCGACCTACGAGCAGTACTTC
-,TRBV27,TRBJ2-4,TRBD1,CASSLGTGVIQYF,TGTGCCAGCAGTTTAGGGACAGGGGTCATTCAGTACTTC
-,TRBV7-9,TRBJ2-3,-,CASSPMWGASTDTQYF,TGTGCCAGCAGCCCTATGTGGGGGGCCTCCACAGATACGCAGTATTTT
-,TRBV14,TRBJ2-1,TRBD1,CASSRQGNEQFF,TGTGCCAGCAGTCGACAGGGGAATGAGCAGTTCTTC
many,TRBV6-1,TRBJ2-5,TRBD2,CASSESAGGQETQYF,TGTGCCAGCAGTGAATCCGCGGGGGGCCAAGAGACCCAGTACTTC
many,TRBV7-2,TRBJ1-2,TRBD1,CASRWGQGRGYGYTF,TGTGCCAGCAGGTGGGGACAGGGACGGGGCTATGGCTACACCTTC
few,TRBV11-1,TRBJ2-2,TRBD1,CASSSSKQDRGLRVNTGELFF,TGTGCCAGCAGCTCCAGTAAGCAGGACAGGGGGCTTCGTGTGAACACCGGGGAGCTGTTTTTT
few,TRBV5-4,TRBJ2-7,TRBD1,CASRPGQGAYEQYF,TGTGCCAGCAGACCGGGACAGGGGGCCTACGAGCAGTACTTC
few,TRBV7-8,TRBJ2-1,TRBD2,CASSLERGGRNEQFF,TGTGCCAGCAGCTTAGAGCGGGGGGGCAGAAATGAGCAGTTCTTC